Listed below are T cell receptor beta chains from one sample, sequenced in a study of blood T cells in healthy people across ages. TCRdb passed the 5' RACE reads through MiXCR, listing each CDR3 protein once. Of approximately 1,100,000 distinct CDR3 sequences in the sample, 45% are singletons; the top ten hold about 20%. Sequenced: blood. The receptors were gathered from a woman aged 60-70 years in good health. Each CDR3 is given with its conserved first and last residue. The order of the fields is CDR3 protein, CDR3 DNA, V gene, J gene, D gene, clone size. A D gene is named only where the DNA matches it firmly. Clone size appears in some rows only: once, few, many, or a class for an expanded clone.

CDR3: CASSQGVGQGSINEQYF
DNA: TGTGCCAGCAGCCAAGGGGTTGGGCAGGGCTCTATCAACGAGCAGTACTTC
V: TRBV4-2
J: TRBJ2-7
D: -
size: -

CDR3: CASSRDIYNEQFF
DNA: TGTGCCAGCAGTCGGGACATCTACAATGAGCAGTTCTTC
V: TRBV2
J: TRBJ2-1
D: -
size: -

CDR3: CASTSRTSGRNNEQFF
DNA: TGTGCCAGCACCTCTAGGACTAGCGGGAGGAACAATGAGCAGTTCTTC
V: TRBV6-5
J: TRBJ2-1
D: TRBD2
size: few

CDR3: CASNPTWGSSNQPQHF
DNA: TGTGCCAGCAATCCAACGTGGGGGTCAAGCAATCAGCCCCAGCATTTT
V: TRBV6-5
J: TRBJ1-5
D: -
size: few

CDR3: CSANKRGGADTQYF
DNA: TGCAGTGCAAACAAGCGGGGGGGAGCAGATACGCAGTATTTT
V: TRBV20-1
J: TRBJ2-3
D: TRBD2
size: -

CDR3: CASSRDGFSNQPQHF
DNA: TGCGCCAGCAGCCGAGACGGGTTTAGCAATCAGCCCCAGCATTTT
V: TRBV5-1
J: TRBJ1-5
D: -
size: -

CDR3: CSARSRDVSYEQYF
DNA: TGCAGTGCTAGATCCCGGGACGTATCCTACGAGCAGTACTTC
V: TRBV20-1
J: TRBJ2-7
D: -
size: few

CDR3: CSATFGVGETQYF
DNA: TGCAGTGCTACCTTCGGGGTAGGAGAGACCCAGTACTTC
V: TRBV20-1
J: TRBJ2-5
D: -
size: -

CDR3: CSSRLGGQNTEAFF
DNA: TGCAGCTCTAGGCTCGGAGGGCAGAACACTGAAGCTTTCTTT
V: TRBV29-1
J: TRBJ1-1
D: -
size: -

CDR3: CSVDGTGGPSTDTQYF
DNA: TGCAGCGTTGATGGGACAGGGGGCCCCAGCACAGATACGCAGTATTTT
V: TRBV29-1
J: TRBJ2-3
D: TRBD1
size: -

CDR3: CASSLRDGVEQFF
DNA: TGTGCCAGTAGTCTCCGGGACGGGGTGGAGCAGTTCTTC
V: TRBV19
J: TRBJ2-1
D: -
size: -

CDR3: CSVRQYENTEAFF
DNA: TGCAGCGTCCGACAGTACGAGAACACTGAAGCTTTCTTT
V: TRBV29-1
J: TRBJ1-1
D: -
size: few

CDR3: CASSYSRGGIYGYTF
DNA: TGTGCCAGCAGTTACTCCCGGGGAGGGATCTATGGCTACACCTTC
V: TRBV6-5
J: TRBJ1-2
D: -
size: -

CDR3: CSARGPGTGVTHEQYF
DNA: TGCAGTGCTAGAGGCCCCGGGACAGGGGTTACCCACGAGCAGTACTTC
V: TRBV20-1
J: TRBJ2-7
D: TRBD1
size: -

CDR3: CASSFQAGGITGELFF
DNA: TGTGCCAGCAGCTTTCAAGCGGGAGGTATCACCGGGGAGCTGTTTTTT
V: TRBV11-1
J: TRBJ2-2
D: TRBD2
size: few

CDR3: CAISGGEGAYEQYF
DNA: TGTGCCATCAGTGGTGGCGAGGGGGCTTACGAGCAGTACTTC
V: TRBV10-3
J: TRBJ2-7
D: TRBD1
size: -

CDR3: CSAQKRIGLAGKETQYF
DNA: TGCAGTGCTCAGAAACGAATTGGACTAGCGGGAAAAGAGACCCAGTACTTC
V: TRBV20-1
J: TRBJ2-5
D: TRBD2
size: few

CDR3: CASSQDPPGGWGEQFF
DNA: TGTGCCAGCAGCCAAGACCCCCCGGGAGGATGGGGTGAGCAGTTCTTC
V: TRBV3-1
J: TRBJ2-1
D: TRBD2
size: -

CDR3: CASSPLGTFSYEQYF
DNA: TGTGCCAGCAGTCCTCTAGGGACATTTAGCTACGAGCAGTACTTC
V: TRBV6-5
J: TRBJ2-7
D: -
size: -

CDR3: CASSADREKLFF
DNA: TGTGCCAGCAGTGCCGACAGGGAAAAACTGTTTTTT
V: TRBV12-3/TRBV12-4
J: TRBJ1-4
D: -
size: -

CDR3: CARENRDNYEQYF
DNA: TGTGCCAGAGAAAACAGGGATAACTACGAGCAGTACTTC
V: TRBV28
J: TRBJ2-7
D: -
size: few

CDR3: CASLFLAENCEQYF
DNA: TGTGCCAGCCTGTTCCTAGCAGAGAACTGCGAGCAGTACTTC
V: TRBV2
J: TRBJ2-7
D: -
size: few

CDR3: CASSVAGVTYNEQFF
DNA: TGTGCCAGCTCAGTAGCGGGGGTCACCTACAATGAGCAGTTCTTC
V: TRBV18
J: TRBJ2-1
D: TRBD2
size: -

CDR3: CASSQDQGLSTDTQYF
DNA: TGCGCCAGCAGCCAAGATCAGGGACTGAGCACAGATACGCAGTATTTT
V: TRBV4-1
J: TRBJ2-3
D: -
size: -

CDR3: CASSRRGSNYGCTF
DNA: TGTGCCAGCAGTCGCAGGGGTTCTAACTATGGCTGCACCTTC
V: TRBV2
J: TRBJ1-2
D: -
size: -

CDR3: CASSLVSQNYEQYF
DNA: TGCGCCAGCAGCTTGGTGTCTCAGAACTACGAGCAGTACTTC
V: TRBV5-1
J: TRBJ2-7
D: -
size: -

CDR3: CASSARLPPGDYEQYF
DNA: TGTGCCAGCAGTGCTCGACTACCCCCCGGAGACTACGAGCAGTACTTC
V: TRBV12-3/TRBV12-4
J: TRBJ2-7
D: -
size: -

CDR3: CASSPPGAWIDTQYF
DNA: TGTGCCAGCAGCCCCCCAGGAGCGTGGATAGATACGCAGTATTTT
V: TRBV6-4
J: TRBJ2-3
D: -
size: few

CDR3: CASSHFPPGSFLNEQFF
DNA: TGTGCCAGCAGCCACTTCCCACCGGGGTCCTTTTTGAATGAGCAGTTCTTC
V: TRBV7-9
J: TRBJ2-1
D: -
size: -

CDR3: CASSLDGGGNEQFF
DNA: TGTGCCAGCAGCTTAGATGGGGGGGGCAATGAGCAGTTCTTC
V: TRBV11-2
J: TRBJ2-1
D: TRBD2
size: few

CDR3: CASSLRGQYTEAFF
DNA: TGTGCCAGCAGTTTAAGGGGGCAATACACTGAAGCTTTCTTT
V: TRBV27
J: TRBJ1-1
D: TRBD1
size: -

CDR3: CASSYSIGDAKGTEAFF
DNA: TGTGCCAGCAGTTACTCGATCGGGGACGCAAAGGGGACTGAAGCTTTCTTT
V: TRBV6-6
J: TRBJ1-1
D: -
size: -

CDR3: CASSESWQGGNIQYF
DNA: TGTGCCAGCAGTGAATCTTGGCAGGGCGGGAACATTCAGTACTTC
V: TRBV25-1
J: TRBJ2-4
D: -
size: -

CDR3: CSARGQVGTEAFF
DNA: TGCAGTGCTAGGGGACAGGTGGGCACTGAAGCTTTCTTT
V: TRBV20-1
J: TRBJ1-1
D: TRBD1
size: -

CDR3: CASSKLAGVGYEQFF
DNA: TGTGCCAGCAGTAAGCTAGCGGGAGTGGGTTATGAGCAGTTCTTC
V: TRBV7-9
J: TRBJ2-1
D: TRBD2
size: -

CDR3: CTSRVRGRYEQYF
DNA: TGTACCAGCAGGGTCAGGGGGAGGTACGAGCAGTACTTC
V: TRBV28
J: TRBJ2-7
D: -
size: -

CDR3: CASSQDLGGRGDTQYF
DNA: TGTGCCAGCAGCCAAGATCTTGGTGGGAGGGGAGATACGCAGTATTTT
V: TRBV3-1
J: TRBJ2-3
D: TRBD2
size: -

CDR3: CASSQTAEKLFF
DNA: TGTGCCAGCAGCCAGACGGCTGAAAAACTGTTTTTT
V: TRBV7-9
J: TRBJ1-4
D: -
size: -

CDR3: CASSSLMMGYTF
DNA: TGCGCCAGCAGCTCCCTAATGATGGGCTACACCTTC
V: TRBV5-1
J: TRBJ1-2
D: -
size: -

CDR3: CSAPRVTGLESDTQYF
DNA: TGCAGTGCTCCCCGCGTGACAGGGTTAGAGTCAGATACGCAGTATTTT
V: TRBV20-1
J: TRBJ2-3
D: TRBD1
size: -

CDR3: CSASGSLNIQYF
DNA: TGCAGTGCTAGCGGGAGCCTAAACATTCAGTACTTC
V: TRBV20-1
J: TRBJ2-4
D: -
size: many

CDR3: CASSRGQPYEQYF
DNA: TGTGCCAGCAGCCGCGGACAACCCTACGAGCAGTACTTC
V: TRBV3-1
J: TRBJ2-7
D: -
size: few

CDR3: CSVDRGEETQYF
DNA: TGCAGCGTTGATCGGGGGGAAGAGACCCAGTACTTC
V: TRBV29-1
J: TRBJ2-5
D: TRBD2
size: -

CDR3: CASSTTPQSSYNEQYF
DNA: TGTGCCAGCAGCACTACTCCACAGAGCTCCTACAATGAGCAGTACTTC
V: TRBV9
J: TRBJ2-7
D: -
size: -

CDR3: CASSSKGGFPYEQYF
DNA: TGTGCCAGCAGTTCAAAGGGGGGATTCCCCTACGAGCAGTACTTC
V: TRBV7-9
J: TRBJ2-7
D: -
size: -

CDR3: CASSQGLGGNEQFF
DNA: TGTGCCAGCAGCCAAGGACTAGGGGGCAATGAGCAGTTCTTC
V: TRBV4-2
J: TRBJ2-1
D: -
size: few

CDR3: CASSLLPVHTGAPGTYEQYF
DNA: TGCGCCAGCAGCTTGCTCCCCGTACACACCGGGGCCCCGGGGACCTACGAGCAGTACTTC
V: TRBV5-1
J: TRBJ2-7
D: -
size: few

CDR3: CASSRDRTNYGYTF
DNA: TGTGCCAGCAGCCGCGACAGGACTAACTATGGCTACACCTTC
V: TRBV27
J: TRBJ1-2
D: -
size: -

CDR3: CASSATTGTDIQYF
DNA: TGTGCCAGCAGCGCGACCACCGGGACTGACATTCAGTACTTC
V: TRBV9
J: TRBJ2-4
D: -
size: few

CDR3: CASLKQETQYF
DNA: TGTGCCAGCCTCAAGCAAGAGACCCAGTACTTC
V: TRBV12-3/TRBV12-4
J: TRBJ2-5
D: -
size: few

CDR3: CASSFAGAFEKLFF
DNA: TGTGCCAGCAGTTTTGCGGGGGCATTTGAAAAACTGTTTTTT
V: TRBV12-3/TRBV12-4
J: TRBJ1-4
D: -
size: few

CDR3: CASSVGQGARNEQFF
DNA: TGTGCCAGCAGCGTAGGGCAGGGGGCTCGGAATGAGCAGTTCTTC
V: TRBV9
J: TRBJ2-1
D: TRBD1
size: few

CDR3: CASSYDGGQLNEKLFF
DNA: TGCGCCAGCAGCTATGACGGAGGACAGCTTAATGAAAAACTGTTTTTT
V: TRBV5-1
J: TRBJ1-4
D: -
size: few

CDR3: CSAAGQGAYEQYF
DNA: TGCAGTGCCGCTGGACAGGGCGCCTACGAGCAGTACTTC
V: TRBV20-1
J: TRBJ2-7
D: TRBD1
size: -

CDR3: CASSQAKLDADTQYF
DNA: TGTGCCAGCAGCCAAGCAAAACTTGACGCAGATACGCAGTATTTT
V: TRBV4-2
J: TRBJ2-3
D: -
size: many

CDR3: CASRDNTGGTDTQYF
DNA: TGCGCCAGTCGAGACAACACGGGAGGAACAGATACGCAGTATTTT
V: TRBV5-1
J: TRBJ2-3
D: TRBD2
size: -

CDR3: CAISESGTGFHEQYF
DNA: TGTGCCATCAGTGAGTCTGGGACAGGGTTCCACGAGCAGTACTTC
V: TRBV10-3
J: TRBJ2-7
D: TRBD1
size: -

CDR3: CATSRAPLDSPLHF
DNA: TGTGCCACCAGCAGAGCGCCTCTCGATTCACCCCTCCACTTT
V: TRBV15
J: TRBJ1-6
D: -
size: -

CDR3: CASSALQGWNEQFF
DNA: TGTGCCAGCAGCGCACTGCAGGGTTGGAATGAGCAGTTCTTC
V: TRBV11-1
J: TRBJ2-1
D: -
size: -